These 27 T cell receptor beta chains came from one sample sequenced in a study of technical replicates of blood from four donors. Profiling relied on immunoSEQ multiplex PCR, and the TCRdb table lists in-frame clones only, not all of them. This sample has about 86,000 clones; nearly 96% occur once, and the top ten carry 0.37%. Sequenced material: T cells isolated from PBMCs. The receptors shown here come from a human donor in good health.

This clone showed up just once. The chain employs TRBV10-2 and TRBJ2-1, with TRBD2 matching 7 bases. The CDR3 is 16 amino acids. In germline, CDR1 is WSHSY, CDR2 SAAADI. The ends lost 1 base at V and 4 bases at J; junction bases unmatched: 7. CDR3 in DNA: TGCGCCAGCAGTGAGTGGGAACTAGCGCCTTACAATGAGCAGTTCTTC. Amino acid sequence: CASSEWELAPYNEQFF.

The chain joins TRBV5-1 to TRBJ2-3; 9 positions match TRBD2. Trimming removed 3 bases from V and 1 base from J; junction bases left unmatched: 0. CDR1 and CDR2 (germline): SGHRS, YFSETQ. The CDR3 is 14 residues long. The CDR3, as DNA: TGCGCCAGCAGCTGGACTAGCGGCACAGATACGCAGTATTTT. This codes for CASSWTSGTDTQYF.

The chain uses TRBV9 and TRBJ2-7; perhaps TRBD1 as D (6 bases). The CDR3 is 15 amino acids. Trimming stripped 4 bases from V and 2 bases from J, with 16 bases between. The germline gives CDR1 SGDLS, CDR2 YYNGEE. The CDR3 here is CASSPTGQGPYEQYF. CDR3 bases: TGTGCCAGCAGCCCCACGGGGCAGGGGCCCTACGAGCAGTACTTC. Drawing the rest from reference TRBV9 and TRBJ2-7, the complete variable domain is DSGVTQTPKHLITATGQRVTLRCSPRSGDLSVYWYQQSLDQGLQFLIQYYNGEERAKGNILERFSAQQFPDLHSELNLSSLELGDSALYFCASSPTGQGPYEQYFGPGTRLTVT.

The chain links TRBV10-2 to TRBJ2-7, with D possibly matching TRBD2 (6 bases). The CDR3 runs to 14 residues. Per germline, CDR1 WSHSY and CDR2 SAAADI. The V and J ends lost 6 bases and 5 bases respectively, with 17 bases between them. The CDR3 is CASRPGAGVNEQYF. DNA of the CDR3: TGCGCCAGCAGGCCTGGAGCGGGCGTCAACGAGCAGTACTTC.

This clone appeared once. In DNA, the CDR3 is TGTGCCAGTAATCGGCCGGGGAATGAAAAACTGTTTTTT. Residues: CASNRPGNEKLFF. The chain joins TRBV19 to TRBJ1-4; D is unclear. Per the germline V gene, CDR1 is LNHDA and CDR2 is SQIVND (reference sequence). The CDR3 consists of 13 residues. V lost 7 bases to trimming and J lost 5 bases, with 11 bases between them. Full variable domain (rest looked up from reference TRBV19 and TRBJ1-4): DGGITQSPKYLFRKEGQNVTLSCEQNLNHDAMYWYRQDPGQGLRLIYYSQIVNDFQKGDIAEGYSVSREKKESFPLTVTSAQKNPTAFYLCASNRPGNEKLFFGSGTQLSVL.

The chain recombines TRBV10-3 with TRBJ2-7, with 9 nucleotides matching TRBD2. The germline CDR1 and CDR2 sequences are ENHRY and SYGVKD. The CDR3 runs 15 residues. The trim removed 5 bases at V and 1 base at J, leaving 6 bases unmatched. The CDR3 loop is CAISPILAGSYEQYF. The CDR3 DNA reads as TGTGCCATCAGTCCAATTCTAGCGGGATCCTACGAGCAGTACTTC.

The V and J genes are TRBV5-1 and TRBJ2-3, with 11 nucleotides matching TRBD1. The germline CDR1 and CDR2 sequences are SGHRS and YFSETQ. The ends lost 1 base at V and 4 bases at J; junction bases unmatched: 2. CDR3 length: 15 residues. The CDR3 region has the DNA TGCGCCAGCAGCTTGCGGGACAGGGGGGCAGATACGCAGTATTTT. It is translated as CASSLRDRGADTQYF. Filled out from reference TRBV5-1 and TRBJ2-3, the complete variable domain reads KAGVTQTPRYLIKTRGQQVTLSCSPISGHRSVSWYQQTPGQGLQFLFEYFSETQRNKGNFPGRFSGRQFSNSRSEMNVSTLELGDSALYLCASSLRDRGADTQYFGPGTRLTVL.

This chain uses TRBV5-1 with TRBJ1-2, with 8 bases fitting TRBD1. V was pared by 0 bases and J by 4 bases, with 14 bases of the junction left unmatched. The CDR3 sequence is 18 residues long. Per the germline V gene, CDR1 is SGHRS and CDR2 is YFSETQ. This chain's CDR3 is CASSLGGQEKAGSYGYTF. The CDR3 bases are TGCGCCAGCAGCTTGGGGGGACAGGAGAAGGCTGGAAGCTATGGCTACACCTTC.

This chain joins TRBV7-2 and TRBJ2-7; D not certain. The CDR3 covers 13 residues. Per germline, CDR1 SGHTA and CDR2 FQGNSA. With 1 base removed from V and 4 bases from J, the gap between germline ends came to 8 bases. The CDR3 DNA follows: TGTGCCAGCAGCTTAGGCGGAGTTTACGAGCAGTACTTC. This codes for CASSLGGVYEQYF.

This chain uses TRBV7-8 with TRBJ2-3; D is perhaps TRBD1 (6 bases). The CDR3 sequence is 14 residues long. The V end was cut by 5 bases, the J end by 1 base, with 10 bases between. The germline V gene has CDR1 SGHVS and CDR2 FQNEAQ. The CDR3 loop reads CASSTRTGTDTQYF. The CDR3 DNA is TGTGCCAGCAGCACGCGGACAGGCACAGATACGCAGTATTTT.

This clone was detected once. The chain recombines TRBV5-6 with TRBJ2-2, with TRBD1 matching 10 bases. Germline V lookup: CDR1 SGHDT, CDR2 YYEEEE. The CDR3 is 18 amino acids. With V trimmed by 4 bases and J by 4 bases, 13 bases remained unmatched. This CDR3 is CASSLKRDRGLVTGELFF. The CDR3 bases are TGTGCCAGCAGCCTCAAACGGGACAGGGGTTTGGTCACCGGGGAGCTGTTTTTT. The full variable domain, its missing parts supplied by reference TRBV5-6 and TRBJ2-2, is DAGVTQSPTHLIKTRGQQVTLRCSPKSGHDTVSWYQQALGQGPQFIFQYYEEEERQRGNFPDRFSGHQFPNYSSELNVNALLLGDSALYLCASSLKRDRGLVTGELFFGEGSRLTVL.

This clone was recorded once. The chain recombines TRBV6-5 with TRBJ1-3; D call uncertain. The CDR3 is 12 amino acids. The germline V and J ends were trimmed by 6 bases and 5 bases, with 8 bases remaining between them. From germline, CDR1 is MNHEY and CDR2 SVGAGI. The CDR3 loop reads CASRGGRNTIYF. In nucleotides, the CDR3 is TGTGCCAGCAGAGGCGGGCGAAACACCATATATTTT.

CDR3 nucleotide sequence: TGCGCCAGGACAGGGATGGACTTCGACATGAACACTGAAGCTTTCTTT. The encoded protein is CARTGMDFDMNTEAFF. This rearrangement joins TRBV10-1 to TRBJ1-1; 7 bases line up with TRBD1. V was clipped by 9 bases and J by 0 bases; unmatched bases: 13. The CDR3 has 16 amino acids. CDR1 and CDR2 from the germline V gene are WNHNN and SYGVQD (reference sequence).

This chain connects TRBV20-1 to TRBJ1-1, with D possibly being TRBD1 (6 bases). This CDR3 comprises 10 residues. Germline CDR1 is DFQATT and CDR2 is SNEGSKA (reference sequence). V lost 7 bases to trimming and J lost 6 bases, with 9 bases between them. CDR3 amino acids: CSDDRPEAFF. The CDR3, as DNA: TGCAGTGATGACAGGCCTGAAGCTTTCTTT.

The V gene is TRBV11-2, the J gene TRBJ2-7; D is possibly TRBD2 (6 bases). Germline values: CDR1 SGHAT, CDR2 FQNNGV. The CDR3 extends over 13 amino acids. The ends were cut back, 5 bases at V and 7 bases at J, with 15 bases in the middle. The CDR3 loop reads CASSLSRLGEQYF. CDR3 coding DNA: TGTGCCAGCAGCCTCTCTCGACTAGGGGAGCAGTACTTC.

The chain combines TRBV6-1 with TRBJ2-3; 12 nucleotides match TRBD2. Germline lookup yields CDR1 MNHNS and CDR2 SASEGT. V was pared by 5 bases and J by 3 bases, with 3 bases of the junction left unmatched. The CDR3 consists of 15 residues. CDR3 DNA sequence: TGTGCCAGCAGTACGACTAGCGGGAGAACAGATACGCAGTATTTT. Protein: CASSTTSGRTDTQYF.

In DNA form, the CDR3 reads TGTGCCAGCAGTTACGGGAGCCGCTACGAGCAGTACTTC. This gives the protein CASSYGSRYEQYF. The chain combines TRBV27 with TRBJ2-7, with D perhaps TRBD2 (6 bases). This CDR3 spans 13 amino acids. V dropped 4 bases and J dropped 3 bases, with 10 bases sitting between them. CDR1 MNHEY and CDR2 SMNVEV come from the germline V gene (reference sequence).

This sequence joins TRBV7-6 and TRBJ1-1; TRBD1 is a possible D gene (6 bases). Per germline, CDR1 SGHVS and CDR2 FNYEAQ. This CDR3 contains 13 residues. The ends were cut back, 4 bases at V and 11 bases at J, with 17 bases in the middle. CDR3 region: CASSYQQGREAFF. DNA of the CDR3: TGTGCCAGCAGCTACCAACAGGGTAGAGAGGCTTTCTTT.

V is TRBV11-2 and J is TRBJ2-2; D is uncertain. Deletions cut 4 bases from V and 7 bases from J, with 4 bases between. The CDR3 totals 11 residues. Germline V lookup: CDR1 SGHAT, CDR2 FQNNGV. The CDR3 coding sequence is TGTGCCAGCAGCTACAGCGGGGAGCTGTTTTTT. Translation gives CASSYSGELFF.

The J gene is TRBJ2-7, the V gene TRBV5-5; no clear D. From germline, CDR1 is SGHKS and CDR2 YYEKEE (reference sequence). CDR3 length equals 10 residues. Trimming took off 4 bases at V and 7 bases at J, with 6 bases between the two ends. Written as DNA, the CDR3 is TGTGCCAGCAGCGCGAGGGAGCAGTACTTC. Translation: CASSAREQYF.

V and J are TRBV4-3 and TRBJ1-2, with 9 bases fitting TRBD1. Per the germline V gene, CDR1 is LGHNA and CDR2 is YSLEER. This CDR3 region has 16 residues. With V trimmed by 2 bases and J by 5 bases, 9 bases remained unmatched. The CDR3 loop reads CASSQLLGQGTYGYTF. The CDR3 nucleotides are TGCGCCAGCAGCCAACTATTGGGACAGGGTACTTATGGCTACACCTTC.

The chain employs TRBV2 and TRBJ2-3; unclear D gene. V shed 9 bases and J shed 3 bases, with 7 bases lying between them. The CDR3 runs to 11 residues. Germline CDR1 and CDR2: SNHLY and FYNNEI. CDR3 nucleotides: TGTGCCAGAGCACGTACAGATACGCAGTATTTT. This sequence encodes CARARTDTQYF.

The CDR3 loop reads CAWTSAISYNEQFF. Written as DNA, the CDR3 is TGTGCCTGGACTAGCGCGATTTCCTACAATGAGCAGTTCTTC. The chain joins TRBV30 to TRBJ2-1; D might be TRBD2 (6 bases). V was cut by 4 bases and J by 1 base, with 11 bases left in between. The CDR3 totals 14 residues. Germline V gives CDR1 GTSNPN, CDR2 SVGIG (reference sequence).

DNA for the CDR3: TGTGCCAGTAGTATTTCCCCCAGCTATGGCTACACCTTC. It encodes CASSISPSYGYTF. This rearrangement joins TRBV19 to TRBJ1-2; D unresolved. Germline assignment: CDR1 LNHDA and CDR2 SQIVND (reference sequence). The ends were cut back, 3 bases at V and 4 bases at J, with 9 bases in the middle. The CDR3 has 13 residues.

The CDR3 DNA reads TGCGCCAGCAGCCAATTAGCGGGGCCATACCAAGAGACCCAGTACTTC. Its protein is CASSQLAGPYQETQYF. This chain uses TRBV4-1 with TRBJ2-5; 8 nucleotides agree with TRBD2. V lost 2 bases, J lost 0 bases, and 5 bases stayed unmatched. This CDR3 region has 16 residues. The V gene's germline CDR1 is MGHRA and CDR2 YSYEKL.

The V call is TRBV29-1, the J call TRBJ1-2; D is uncertain. The germline gives CDR1 SQVTM, CDR2 ANQGSEA. The CDR3 runs to 10 residues. The V end lost 4 bases, the J end lost 7 bases, and 7 bases lay between the germline ends. The CDR3 DNA reads as TGCAGCGTTGGGTATAGTGGCTACACCTTC. It yields the protein CSVGYSGYTF.

This clone was found once. The chain recombines TRBV7-2 with TRBJ1-2; 9 nucleotides match TRBD1. Germline CDR1 is SGHTA and CDR2 is FQGNSA. The CDR3 is 16 amino acids. Losses at the gene ends were 7 bases for V and 4 bases for J; bases not matched to a gene: 13. The CDR3 region has the DNA TGTGCCAGCACCCCACCCAGGACAGGGGATATCTATGGCTACACCTTC. It translates to CASTPPRTGDIYGYTF.